These T cell receptor beta chains were read from a single sample in a study of identical twins. Using its own MiXCR run on the 5' RACE reads, TCRdb lists one record per CDR3 protein. The table has 1.5 million to 2 million distinct CDR3 sequences, less than 40% seen once. The sequencing input was cord blood. Receptors originate from a newborn girl in good health. Both conserved end residues are part of each CDR3.

>TRBV6-1|TRBJ1-5
CASSRASGPQHF
>TRBV7-9|TRBJ1-4
CASSLEGGPNEKLFF
>TRBV20-1|TRBJ1-5
CSAHPLQGGPQHF
>TRBV5-1|.
CASKNRGNIQYF
>TRBV20-1|TRBJ2-5
CSAWTSGRSTYF
>TRBV20-1|TRBJ2-7
CSAYDRGDSYEQYF
>TRBV13|TRBJ2-2
CASSRGPSNTGELFF
>TRBV7-2|TRBJ2-4
CASSRQGWEQYF
>TRBV20-1|TRBJ1-1
CSARDRGARSTEAFF
>TRBV5-6|TRBJ2-1
CASSLVSGTSGRVRSYNEQFF
>TRBV7-2|TRBJ2-7
CASSLASSGYSYEQYF
>TRBV28|TRBJ1-6
CASSLPLQGFNSPLHF
>TRBV10-3|TRBJ2-1
CAISESVGGNEQFF
>TRBV20-1|TRBJ2-2
CSARRAVTGAGELFF
>TRBV20-1|TRBJ2-3
CSAYRDSGRHPQYF
>TRBV18|TRBJ2-1
CASSPLASGGIGSYNEQFF
>TRBV4-1|TRBJ2-3
CASSQVPAGGTDTQYF
>TRBV4-2|TRBJ2-5
CASSQEGETQYF
>TRBV6-1|TRBJ2-7
CASSEGGVPYEQYF
>TRBV6-2/TRBV6-3|TRBJ2-7
CASSPGFIEQYF
>TRBV2|TRBJ2-7
CASRGSGVSSYEQYF
>TRBV7-2|TRBJ2-4
CASSFSGRRYNEQYF
>TRBV5-8|TRBJ1-5
CASSLDRRSGNQPQHF
>TRBV18|TRBJ2-3
CASSTIDSSTDTQYF
>TRBV14|TRBJ1-6
CASRAGTGVNSPLHF
>TRBV3-1|TRBJ2-3
CSSSQGGLVQADTQYF
>TRBV5-1|TRBJ1-1
CASSLIGRDGTEAFF
>TRBV12-3/TRBV12-4|TRBJ2-5
CASSFRGAYQETQYF
>TRBV12-3/TRBV12-4|TRBJ2-1
CASSVKRGDNEQFF
>TRBV29-1|TRBJ1-2
CSVEDTSFNYGYTF
>TRBV6-1|TRBJ1-5
CASSAGTGLLKPQHF
>TRBV2|.
CASSERQGSGTQYF
>TRBV19|TRBJ2-7
CASSVLQGSEQYF
>TRBV20-1|TRBJ1-2
CSATIGTYGYTF
>TRBV20-1|TRBJ2-7
CSVPSYEQYF
>TRBV27|TRBJ2-4
CASSLFGTGSRSGVQYF
>TRBV20-1|TRBJ2-3
CSATKGYSTDTQYF
>TRBV5-1|TRBJ1-2
CASSLGTGVPYGYTF